One and the same sample provided the 25 T cell receptor beta chains below, sequenced in a study of OX40 agonist ivuxolimab in advanced cancers. Sequencing used immunoSEQ multiplex PCR; TCRdb keeps in-frame clones, though not all of them. The table includes about 30,000 clones, roughly 79% detected once. Sequencing used CD4+ or CD8+ T cells sorted from blood, obtained in a trial of the OX40 agonist ivuxolimab. The receptors shown here come from an adult with an advanced solid tumor such as melanoma, head and neck, liver or kidney cancer.

The chain carries TRBV18 and TRBJ1-2; 7 bases are shared with TRBD1. Germline values: CDR1 KGHSH, CDR2 LQKENI. V lost 4 bases and J lost 8; bases outside the gene matches: 7. The CDR3 totals 13 residues. The CDR3: CASSRGGAEGYTF. As DNA, the CDR3 is TGTGCCAGCTCACGAGGGGGCGCGGAAGGCTACACCTTC.

The chain carries TRBV29-1 and TRBJ2-2; tentatively, D is TRBD2 (5 bases). Germline loops: CDR1 SQVTM, CDR2 ANQGSEA. Trimming stripped 5 bases from V and 3 bases from J, with 13 bases between. The CDR3 sequence is 14 residues long. The CDR3 sequence is CSVWAGDYTGELFF. In DNA form, the CDR3 reads TGCAGCGTTTGGGCGGGCGATTACACCGGGGAGCTGTTTTTT.

The chain carries TRBV30 and TRBJ1-2; D is perhaps TRBD1 (5 bases). CDR1 is GTSNPN and CDR2 is SVGIG in the germline V gene (reference sequence). The CDR3 runs 14 residues. V gave up 4 bases and J gave up 5 bases, with 17 bases separating them. The DNA for the CDR3 is TGTGCCTGGACCCCGGGGGGTGGTCATTATGGCTACACCTTC. Translating it yields CAWTPGGGHYGYTF.

The rearrangement uses TRBV7-9 and TRBJ1-1; no clear D gene. The CDR3 contains 16 residues. Between the trimmed V and J ends, which lost 3 bases and 1 base, there was a span of 15 bases. CDR1 SEHNR and CDR2 FQNEAQ come from the germline V gene (reference sequence). The CDR3 nucleotides read TGTGCCAGCAGCTTGGAGGCCGCGGCCCGGAACACTGAAGCTTTCTTT. Protein sequence: CASSLEAAARNTEAFF. Variable domain in full (rest from reference TRBV7-9 and TRBJ1-1): DTGVSQNPRHKITKRGQNVTFRCDPISEHNRLYWYRQTLGQGPEFLTYFQNEAQLEKSRLLSDRFSAERPKGSFSTLEIQRTEQGDSAMYLCASSLEAAARNTEAFFGQGTRLTVV.

The gene calls are TRBV7-9 and TRBJ2-1; 8 bases fit TRBD2. This CDR3 comprises 18 residues. The V segment lost 5 bases and the J segment 4 bases; nucleotides outside the gene matches: 16. The germline gives CDR1 SEHNR, CDR2 FQNEAQ (reference sequence). The CDR3 loop is CASSQTRFDAGGYNEQFF. The CDR3 DNA is TGTGCCAGCAGCCAAACCCGCTTCGACGCGGGGGGTTACAATGAGCAGTTCTTC.

The chain is built from TRBV9 and TRBJ1-6; D gene uncertain. This CDR3 is built from 12 residues. Germline-derived CDR1 and CDR2 are SGDLS and YYNGEE. Trimming pared 3 bases from V and 7 bases from J, leaving 5 bases between. DNA of the CDR3: TGTGCCAGCAGCGCAGGAAATTCACCCCTCCACTTT. Amino acid sequence: CASSAGNSPLHF.

The chain has TRBV5-6 and TRBJ1-4; a weak D match, TRBD1 (6 bases). CDR1 and CDR2 from the germline V gene are SGHDT and YYEEEE. The germline V and J ends were trimmed by 3 bases and 8 bases, with 11 bases remaining between them. The CDR3 runs to 13 residues. Here the CDR3 reads CASSYRTEEKLFF. The CDR3 nucleotides are TGTGCCAGCAGCTACCGGACAGAAGAAAAACTGTTTTTT. The full variable domain, with the rest looked up from reference TRBV5-6 and TRBJ1-4, is DAGVTQSPTHLIKTRGQQVTLRCSPKSGHDTVSWYQQALGQGPQFIFQYYEEEERQRGNFPDRFSGHQFPNYSSELNVNALLLGDSALYLCASSYRTEEKLFFGSGTQLSVL.

DNA for the CDR3: TGTGCCAGCAGCCTTGACTTAATGAACACTGAAGCTTTCTTT. It encodes CASSLDLMNTEAFF. The chain combines TRBV7-9 with TRBJ1-1; the D is unclear. The V end was cut by 5 bases, the J end by 0 bases, with 10 bases between. The CDR3 loop spans 14 amino acids. Looked up from germline, CDR1 is SEHNR and CDR2 is FQNEAQ (reference sequence).

This clone was recorded a few times. J is TRBJ1-2 and V is TRBV19; no clear D. Per the germline V gene, CDR1 is LNHDA and CDR2 is SQIVND (reference sequence). This CDR3 has 14 amino acids. Trimming cost V 7 bases and J 5 bases, with 17 bases left between them. CDR3 in amino acids: CASTTEKGGYGYTF. In DNA, the CDR3 is TGTGCCAGTACCACTGAAAAGGGAGGGTATGGCTACACCTTC.

The J gene is TRBJ2-5, the V gene TRBV18; 10 nucleotides agree with TRBD2. V dropped 3 bases and J dropped 3; count of bases not matched to a gene: 4. The CDR3 extends over 15 amino acids. CDR1 and CDR2 (germline): KGHSH, LQKENI. The CDR3 coding sequence is TGTGCCAGCTCACCTCCGGGACTAGCGAAAGAGACCCAGTACTTC. It codes for CASSPPGLAKETQYF.

The chain joins TRBV6-5 to TRBJ2-7; 7 bases map to TRBD1. The J segment lost 3 bases and the V segment lost 2 bases, leaving 4 bases of the junction unmatched. Per germline, CDR1 MNHEY and CDR2 SVGAGI. This CDR3 comprises 14 residues. Here the CDR3 reads CASSYKTGHYEQYF. In DNA, the CDR3 is TGTGCCAGCAGTTACAAGACAGGGCACTACGAGCAGTACTTC.

This clone showed up just a few times. The rearrangement joins TRBV2 to TRBJ1-6, with TRBD1 as a possible D gene (6 bases). Trimming removed 5 bases from V and 13 bases from J, with 15 bases in between. CDR3 length equals 13 residues. Germline values: CDR1 SNHLY, CDR2 FYNNEI. CDR3 sequence (DNA): TGTGCCAGCAGTCGCAGAAACAGGGACCCCCTCCACTTT. This translates into CASSRRNRDPLHF.

V is TRBV19 and J is TRBJ1-1; D is ambiguous. Germline V CDR1 and CDR2: LNHDA, SQIVND (reference sequence). The CDR3 length is 14 residues. With 4 bases removed from V and 0 bases from J, the gap between germline ends came to 9 bases. The CDR3 DNA sequence: TGTGCCAGTAGTACCCAGGTCATGAACACTGAAGCTTTCTTT. Its translation: CASSTQVMNTEAFF.

The chain employs TRBV6-5 and TRBJ2-3, with D possibly being TRBD1 (6 bases). V shed 6 bases and J shed 5 bases, with 12 bases lying between them. This CDR3 comprises 13 residues. Per germline, CDR1 MNHEY and CDR2 SVGAGI. The CDR3 region is CASRRHREDTQYF. CDR3 DNA: TGTGCCAGCAGACGCCACAGGGAAGATACGCAGTATTTT.

The rearrangement links TRBV5-1 to TRBJ1-1, with D perhaps matching TRBD1 (5 bases). The length of the CDR3 is 14 residues. Trimming took 2 bases from V and 2 from J, leaving 10 bases between them. Germline loops: CDR1 SGHRS, CDR2 YFSETQ. This chain's CDR3 is CASSLGDRNTEAFF. CDR3 DNA: TGCGCCAGCAGCTTAGGGGACCGCAACACTGAAGCTTTCTTT.

The chain carries TRBV6-5 and TRBJ2-7; 8 bases are shared with TRBD1. Trimming took 7 bases from V and 6 from J; bases not matched to a gene: 8. Germline lookup yields CDR1 MNHEY and CDR2 SVGAGI. The CDR3 covers 13 residues. CDR3 sequence: CASKGTGLVEQYF. The CDR3 coding sequence is TGTGCCAGCAAGGGGACAGGTTTGGTCGAGCAGTACTTC.

V usage is TRBV5-8 and J usage is TRBJ2-7, with 11 bases lining up with TRBD2. In germline, CDR1 is SGHTS, CDR2 YDEGEE. The CDR3 totals 16 residues. V trimming: 3 bases; J trimming: 7 bases; junction bases outside the gene matches: 12. In DNA form, the CDR3 reads TGTGCCAGCAGCTACTGGGGTACTAGCGGGAGTCGTGAGCAGTACTTC. This translates into CASSYWGTSGSREQYF. The complete variable domain, with remaining parts taken from reference TRBV5-8 and TRBJ2-7, reads EAGVTQSPTHLIKTRGQQATLRCSPISGHTSVYWYQQALGLGLQFLLWYDEGEERNRGNFPPRFSGRQFPNYSSELNVNALELEDSALYLCASSYWGTSGSREQYFGPGTRLTVT.

This chain uses TRBV11-2 with TRBJ2-1; 9 bases agree with TRBD2. J was trimmed by 2 bases and V by 2 bases; bases with no gene match: 1. This CDR3 contains 15 residues. The germline CDR1 and CDR2 sequences are SGHAT and FQNNGV. CDR3 region: CASSLLAGPYNEQFF. CDR3 nucleotides: TGTGCCAGCAGCTTACTAGCGGGGCCCTACAATGAGCAGTTCTTC.

There are a few counts of this clone. The chain combines TRBV7-9 with TRBJ1-2, with a possible D match to TRBD1 (5 bases). This CDR3 spans 12 amino acids. Germline V gene data show CDR1 as SEHNR and CDR2 as FQNEAQ (reference sequence). Trimming removed 5 bases from V and 5 bases from J, with 9 bases in between. CDR3 residues: CASSQEGYGYTF. As DNA, the CDR3 is TGTGCCAGCAGCCAAGAGGGGTATGGCTACACCTTC.

The chain links TRBV9 to TRBJ2-5; 7 nucleotides agree with TRBD1. The germline V gene encodes CDR1 SGDLS and CDR2 YYNGEE. J lost 5 bases, V lost 4 bases, and 11 bases had no gene match. The CDR3 loop spans 15 amino acids. This chain's CDR3 is CASSLQGQVWETQYF. The CDR3 DNA is TGTGCCAGCAGCCTACAGGGGCAAGTCTGGGAGACCCAGTACTTC.

The chain has TRBV9 and TRBJ1-2; no clear D. The CDR3 is 14 residues long. Trimming stripped 6 bases from V and 4 bases from J, with 16 bases between. Germline values: CDR1 SGDLS, CDR2 YYNGEE. DNA of the CDR3: TGTGCCAGCAACCCCGTTTCAGGTGGCTATGGCTACACCTTC. Residues: CASNPVSGGYGYTF.

This clone has only one observation. The chain uses TRBV19 and TRBJ2-6, with D perhaps TRBD1 (6 bases). Germline CDR1 is LNHDA and CDR2 is SQIVND (reference sequence). There are 18 residues in the CDR3. V dropped 3 bases and J dropped 7 bases, with 22 bases sitting between them. The CDR3 sequence: CASSIRRVGQGGANVLTF. CDR3 in DNA: TGTGCCAGTAGTATCCGACGGGTAGGTCAAGGGGGTGCCAACGTCCTGACTTTC.

The chain is built from TRBV27 and TRBJ1-1, with a possible D match to TRBD1 (5 bases). CDR1 MNHEY and CDR2 SMNVEV come from the germline V gene (reference sequence). Trimming cost V 1 base and J 1 base, with 13 bases left between them. The CDR3 runs 16 residues. The DNA for the CDR3 is TGTGCCAGCAGTTTATATAGGGGTCCGGCGAACACTGAAGCTTTCTTT. Protein sequence: CASSLYRGPANTEAFF.

The chain couples TRBV4-2 to TRBJ2-1; no definite D call. Germline-derived CDR1 and CDR2 are LGHNA and YNFKEQ. Between the trimmed V and J ends, which lost 4 bases and 5 bases, there was a span of 12 bases. This CDR3 region has 14 residues. The CDR3 nucleotides read TGTGCCAGCAGCCCAGAGGTAACCGACAATGAGCAGTTCTTC. Encoded protein: CASSPEVTDNEQFF.

The chain combines TRBV19 with TRBJ1-1, with D uncertain. This CDR3 is built from 13 residues. Germline V gene sequence: CDR1 LNHDA, CDR2 SQIVND (reference sequence). The germline V and J ends were trimmed by 2 bases and 6 bases, with 10 bases remaining between them. CDR3 sequence (DNA): TGTGCCAGTAGTATACGGGGTCTCGCTGAAGCTTTCTTT. Its translation is CASSIRGLAEAFF.